This is a list of T cell receptor beta chains from one sample in a study of early T cells in non-severe SARS-CoV-2 infection. TCRdb recomputed calls from the 5' RACE reads with MiXCR, one row per CDR3 protein. Of about 77,000 distinct CDR3 sequences listed, over 4% are singletons. The material was whole blood, obtained at baseline. These receptors originate from an adult who was a healthcare worker with PCR-confirmed SARS-CoV-2 infection or an uninfected control (not recorded which). Each CDR3 is given with its conserved first and last residue. The D gene is left open where the match is weak. For some rows the clone size is stated as once, few or many, or as a class when expanded; others skip it.

V	D	J	size	CDR3	DNA
TRBV25-1	TRBD1	TRBJ1-1	many	CASSEFDRVTEAFF	TGTGCCAGCAGTGAATTTGACAGGGTAACTGAAGCTTTCTTT
TRBV2	TRBD1	TRBJ1-5	many	CASSERGTGYNQPQHF	TGTGCCAGCAGTGAACGCGGGACAGGATACAATCAGCCCCAGCATTTT
TRBV30	NA	TRBJ1-4	many	CAWSRGGEKLFF	TGTGCCTGGAGCAGGGGCGGTGAAAAACTGTTTTTT
TRBV19	TRBD1	TRBJ1-5	few	CASGQGDQTGGNQPQHF	TGTGCCAGCGGACAGGGGGACCAAACCGGAGGCAATCAGCCCCAGCATTTT
TRBV15	NA	TRBJ2-7	many	CATSRDAVGWTYEQYF	TGTGCCACCAGCAGAGATGCCGTGGGGTGGACCTACGAGCAGTACTTC
TRBV4-2	NA	TRBJ2-3	NA	CASSQPGAGDTQYF	TGTGCCAGCAGCCAACCGGGGGCAGGGGATACGCAGTATTTT
TRBV7-8	NA	TRBJ2-1	many	CASLEVDSYNEQFF	TGTGCCAGCCTGGAGGTGGACTCCTACAATGAGCAGTTCTTC
TRBV7-9	TRBD1	TRBJ2-1	few	CASSPSSGTGNRGEQFF	TGTGCCAGCAGCCCATCCTCCGGGACAGGGAATCGCGGTGAGCAGTTCTTC
TRBV18	TRBD1	TRBJ2-2	NA	CASSPYRGENTGELFF	TGTGCCAGCTCACCATACAGGGGAGAGAACACCGGGGAGCTGTTTTTT
TRBV28	NA	TRBJ2-7	many	CASRKAYEQYF	TGTGCCAGCAGAAAGGCCTACGAGCAGTACTTC
TRBV28	NA	TRBJ2-7	many	CASRKSGSFPFEQYF	TGTGCCAGCAGGAAGTCAGGGTCTTTTCCCTTCGAGCAGTACTTC
TRBV29-1	NA	TRBJ2-2	many	CSVGAPDSRTGELFF	TGCAGCGTTGGAGCCCCGGACAGTCGTACCGGGGAGCTGTTTTTT
TRBV11-2	NA	TRBJ2-3	many	CASSPARIDTQYF	TGTGCCAGCAGCCCCGCCCGGATAGATACGCAGTATTTT
TRBV7-2	NA	TRBJ2-2	many	CASSLAKVDTGELFF	TGTGCCAGCAGCTTAGCGAAGGTCGACACCGGGGAGCTGTTTTTT
TRBV12-3/TRBV12-4	TRBD1	TRBJ1-2	many	CASSFDRGRGYTF	TGTGCCAGCAGTTTCGACAGGGGTAGAGGCTACACCTTC
TRBV20-1	TRBD1	TRBJ2-7	many	CSARDRGQGLLYEQYF	TGCAGTGCTAGAGATAGGGGACAGGGGTTATTGTACGAGCAGTACTTC
TRBV5-4	TRBD1	TRBJ1-2	few	CASSLASGTGVYGYTF	TGTGCCAGCAGCTTGGCCTCAGGGACAGGGGTCTATGGCTACACCTTC
TRBV5-1	NA	TRBJ2-7	many	CASRGVYNKRDEQYF	TGCGCCAGCAGAGGAGTGTACAATAAGAGGGACGAGCAGTACTTC
TRBV19	NA	TRBJ2-2	many	CASSISSNTGELFF	TGTGCCAGTAGTATTTCCAGCAACACCGGGGAGCTGTTTTTT
TRBV6-5	NA	TRBJ1-5	many	CASSSSDLDQPQHF	NA
TRBV5-1	NA	TRBJ1-4	NA	CASSVEWGNEKLFF	TGCGCCAGCAGCGTCGAATGGGGGAATGAAAAACTGTTTTTT
TRBV20-1	TRBD2	TRBJ2-5	few	CSAPTSGSWEETQYF	TGCAGTGCTCCGACTAGCGGGAGCTGGGAAGAGACCCAGTACTTC
TRBV4-2	TRBD2	TRBJ2-1	many	CASSPGLADYNEQFF	TGTGCCAGCAGCCCGGGACTAGCGGACTACAATGAGCAGTTCTTC
TRBV7-6	TRBD2	TRBJ2-1	few	CASSRTSLAGNEQFF	TGTGCCAGCAGCCGAACGTCACTAGCGGGAAATGAGCAGTTCTTC
TRBV9	TRBD2	TRBJ2-5	many	CASSVATGTSAQETQYF	TGTGCCAGCAGCGTAGCCACCGGGACTAGCGCCCAAGAGACCCAGTACTTC
TRBV7-2	NA	TRBJ1-5	many	CASSLALGTAQPQHF	TGTGCCAGCAGCTTAGCGCTGGGGACCGCTCAGCCCCAGCATTTT
TRBV9	NA	TRBJ2-7	many	CASSVGVGTTYEQYF	TGTGCCAGCAGCGTAGGAGTGGGGACAACCTACGAGCAGTACTTC